The entry below describes one T cell receptor beta chain. Its recognized antigen is unknown. Base qualities are missing; no much larger clone stands one base away. This entry comes from a study of radiation and T cells in renal cell carcinoma (dated by TCRdb to 2018 to 2021). About the full investigation: A total of 50 to 60 samples underwent TCR beta sequencing, made up of some 26 tumors and about 27 peripheral blood samples. A total of over 4 million unique CDR3 nucleotide sequences, encoding more than 2 million unique CDR3 amino acid sequences, were found across all 50 or so samples. The paper's findings and limits, for the study overall: Intratumoral heterogeneity went uncaptured because the only tumor material available was small regions of approximately 1 g. No pretreatment tumor biopsies were available, so the baseline intratumoral presence of clonotypes could not be determined. Top tumor clonotypes rose in blood from baseline to 2 weeks post-radiation, then contracted by 4 weeks, suggesting transient expansion of tumor-resident clones. Compared with controls, irradiated tumors had higher TCR clonality, as the top 100 clonotypes made up an average of around 50% of the repertoire, versus around 43% in nephrectomy-only tumors. With a single-armed trial design, the study had no way to address how radiation dose or scheduling affects the TCR repertoire. A greater number of dominant CDR3 motifs was detected in irradiated tumors than in control tumors, and a larger share of the repertoire was occupied by these motifs in irradiated tumors than in control tumors.

The sample's time point label is to be understood as: tumor resected at nephrectomy. In light of the paper, this sample's treatment or condition label describes: 15 Gy SBRT to primary tumor, nephrectomy 4 weeks later. The samples were obtained from a clinical trial, where primary renal cell carcinomas were treated with 15 Gy stereotactic body radiation therapy and then removed by nephrectomy 4 weeks afterward. Every patient had renal cell carcinoma of clear cell pathology. Tumors were mechanically dissociated, digested with collagenase/hyaluronidase at 37 °C, processed in gentleMACS C tubes, and stored in liquid nitrogen. Genomic DNA for TCR sequencing was prepared using the QIAamp DNA Blood Mini Kit (Qiagen). Samples were included in the analyses only if all quality control checks were passed. CDR1 SGHRS and CDR2 YFSETQ are derived from the germline V gene. The V end loses 2 bases and the J end loses 2 bases, and a stretch of 12 bases separates them. The CDR3 contains 15 residues, cysteine and phenylalanine counted. Here the CDR3 DNA is all that survives: 45 bases in frame from base 1.

TCR beta libraries were generated from genomic DNA with the immunoSEQ kit, following the manufacturer's recommendations. For library preparation, a first multiplex PCR was performed with proprietary primers, followed by a second PCR in which unique barcodes were added, and bead cleanups were performed after each round. Each sample batch included a kit-provided positive control reaction and a negative control reaction. The final libraries were assessed on an Agilent 4200 TapeStation D1000 ScreenTape, pooled by volume, and quantified by qPCR. Sequencing ran on an Illumina NextSeq500 with a MidOutput 150-cycle cartridge, using 156 Read1 and 15 Index1 cycles with kit custom primers. The pooled library was loaded at 0.75 to 1 pM, and roughly 20% PhiX control was spiked in. The paper's processing steps were these. The vendor-processed data were analyzed in R, and a clonotype was defined as all T cells that share the same CDR3 nucleotide sequence. In the clone abundance analyses, frequencies in each sample were normalized to that sample's 10,000 most abundant clones. Public T cell clones, averaging fewer than five per sample, were removed before analysis. The dominant motif analysis was done with ImmunoMap using the PAM10 matrix, a gap penalty of 30, and a homology threshold of 0.3, and motifs with a cumulative frequency of at least 0.01 were considered dominant. Tumor-enriched clonotypes and baseline blood-enriched clonotypes were defined as those with an abundance difference of at least 32-fold between compartments. Tumor-blood repertoire similarity was measured with the Baroni-Urbani and Buser coefficient, and group comparisons used two-tailed Wilcoxon tests in R. TCRdb retrieved this table from immuneACCESS and kept in-frame rearrangements only. Not all clones are present; in checked studies, unresolved V genes account for under half, and no reason is known for the remainder. V and J calls and clone size follow that table, whereas D and trimming were derived from the DNA. The sample table records 15,000 to 20,000 clones; roughly 50% of these occur just once. Of the sample, under 40% falls within the top ten clones.

The TCR sequence derives from a woman in her fifties or sixties with renal cell carcinoma. The V and J segments used are TRBV5-1 and TRBJ2-3, with an unclear D gene assignment. The sample here was tumor tissue, taken from a patient whose treatment included radiotherapy and nephrectomy. The sequenced DNA: TGCGCCAGCAGCTTCCTTGATCCTAACACAGATACGCAGTATTTT. Its protein is CASSFLDPNTDTQYF.